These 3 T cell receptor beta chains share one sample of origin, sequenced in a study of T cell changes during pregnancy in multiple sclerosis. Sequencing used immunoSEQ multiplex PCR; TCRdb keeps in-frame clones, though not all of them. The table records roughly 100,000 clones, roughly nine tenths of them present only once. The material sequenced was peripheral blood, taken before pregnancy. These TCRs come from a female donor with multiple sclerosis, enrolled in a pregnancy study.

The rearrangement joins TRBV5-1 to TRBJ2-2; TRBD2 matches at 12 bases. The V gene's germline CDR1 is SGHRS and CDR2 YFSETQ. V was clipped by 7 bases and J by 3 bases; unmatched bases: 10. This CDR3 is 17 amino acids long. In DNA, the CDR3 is TGCGCCAGCGCACTAGCGGGAGGTTGGGTGTACACCGGGGAGCTGTTTTTT. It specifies CASALAGGWVYTGELFF.

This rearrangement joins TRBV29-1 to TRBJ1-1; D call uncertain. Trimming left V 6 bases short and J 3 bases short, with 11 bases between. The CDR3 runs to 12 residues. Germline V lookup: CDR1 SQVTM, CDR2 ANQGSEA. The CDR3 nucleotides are TGCAGCGTCGACCCGGGAGACACTGAAGCTTTCTTT. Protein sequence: CSVDPGDTEAFF.

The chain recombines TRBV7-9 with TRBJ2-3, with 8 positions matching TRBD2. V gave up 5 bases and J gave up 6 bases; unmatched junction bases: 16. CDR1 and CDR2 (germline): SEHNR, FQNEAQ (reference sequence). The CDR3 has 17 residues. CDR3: CASSLPTVSGAGDTQYF. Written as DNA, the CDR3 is TGTGCCAGCAGCCTCCCTACTGTTAGCGGGGCCGGGGATACGCAGTATTTT.